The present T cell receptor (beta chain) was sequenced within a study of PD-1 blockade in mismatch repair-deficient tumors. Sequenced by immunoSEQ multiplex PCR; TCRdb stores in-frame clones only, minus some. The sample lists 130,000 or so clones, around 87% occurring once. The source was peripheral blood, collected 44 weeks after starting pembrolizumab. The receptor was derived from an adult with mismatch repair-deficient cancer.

DNA of the CDR3: TGTGCCAGCAGCTTAGTTGGAGGGGGGATTCCCTACGAGCAGTACTTC. It is translated as CASSLVGGGIPYEQYF. The chain is built from TRBV7-2 and TRBJ2-7; possibly TRBD1 or TRBD2 for D (6 bases each). Germline V gives CDR1 SGHTA, CDR2 FQGNSA. This CDR3 region has 16 residues. V dropped 1 base and J dropped 2 bases, with 15 bases sitting between them.